This T cell receptor beta chain was identified during a study of blood T cell repertoires in COVID-19. This CDR3 has 15 residues. Germline trimming cut 4 bases from V and 6 bases from J; bases unmatched to any gene: 10. CDR1 and CDR2 (germline): SGDLS, YYNGEE. Data came from immunoSEQ multiplex PCR; TCRdb stores just in-frame clones and leaves some out. Here the sample spans about 250,000 clones, about 83% being singletons. This sequence originates from a man in his forties or fifties with acute or convalescent COVID-19. This rearrangement joins TRBV9 to TRBJ1-5; 7 bases map to TRBD1. Sequenced material: peripheral blood. The CDR3 DNA follows: TGTGCCAGCAGCTACACAGGGGACGAAGGTCAGCCCCAGCATTTT. As protein: CASSYTGDEGQPQHF.